The table lists the clone carrying this T cell receptor beta chain with a few counts. The sample comes from a study of blood T cell repertoires in COVID-19. The overall study: Whether acute or convalescent, the COVID-19 samples came from the United States, Italy and Spain. T cells, B-cell-depleted T cells, or PBMCs provided the cDNA or gDNA that served as material.

Measured with immunoSEQ multiplex PCR; TCRdb has only the in-frame clones, and not every one. This table holds some 150,000 clones, about 80% found once. The clonotype comes from a woman aged 70-85 years with acute or convalescent COVID-19. Sequenced input: peripheral blood.

In nucleotides, the CDR3 is TGTGCCTGGGGTTTGGGCAGGGGGTTAGAGACCCAGTACTTC. It yields the protein CAWGLGRGLETQYF. The chain combines TRBV30 with TRBJ2-5; the match to TRBD1 covers 7 bases. CDR3 length equals 14 residues. CDR1 is GTSNPN and CDR2 is SVGIG in the germline V gene (reference sequence). With V trimmed by 5 bases and J by 4 bases, 10 bases remained unmatched.